This T cell receptor beta chain was sequenced during a study of blood T cell repertoires in COVID-19. Study as a whole: There were acute and convalescent COVID-19 samples, and they came from the United States, Italy and Spain. Sample material is recorded as cDNA or gDNA derived from T cells, B-cell-depleted T cells, or PBMCs.

Per the germline V gene, CDR1 is MDHEN and CDR2 is SYDVKM. There are 17 residues in the CDR3. Trimming cost V 5 bases and J 0 bases; bases outside gene matches: 7. This clone was picked up one time. Original processing notes: Amplified reference gene primers provided the basis for estimating nucleated cell counts. Repertoires were generated with immunoSEQ multiplex PCR, while TCRdb's copy carries only in-frame clones and drops some. The V and J calls and clone size are taken from that table; D and trimming were inferred from the DNA. The data show some 200,000 clones, roughly 80% seen once. V is TRBV28 and J is TRBJ2-1, with TRBD2 identical over 10 bases. Sequences were obtained from peripheral blood. This TCR was recovered from a woman in her 30s who had recovered from COVID-19. This CDR3 reads CASSPDSSGSSYNEQFF. CDR3 sequence (DNA): TGTGCCAGCAGTCCCGATTCTAGCGGGAGCTCCTACAATGAGCAGTTCTTC.